These T cell receptor beta chains were read from a single sample in a study of Ad26.COV2.S vaccination and SARS-CoV-2 variants. TCRdb keeps only in-frame clones here, not all; method: immunoSEQ multiplex PCR. The data hold about 350,000 clones, with roughly 90% observed a single time. This material consisted of peripheral blood, taken in a trial of Ad26.COV2.S vaccine versus placebo. These receptors were taken from a person aged 18-65 years who received the Ad26.COV2.S COVID-19 vaccine or a placebo. Each CDR3 is given with its conserved first and last residue. A D gene is named only where the DNA matches it firmly. Size values are once, few and many counts, or a class for expanded clones, and some rows have none.

>-|TRBJ1-5|TRBD1|TRBV6-1
TGTGCCAGCAGTGAAATGACAGGGGTTAATCAGCCCCAGCATTTT
CASSEMTGVNQPQHF
>-|TRBJ1-1|-|TRBV2
TGTGCCAGCAGTACCGGTCAGGGGCCTCGAGAAGCTTTCTTT
CASSTGQGPREAFF
>-|TRBJ2-7|-|TRBV13
TGTGCCAGCAGCTCCAGGGGTTTCAACTACTACGAGCAGTACTTC
CASSSRGFNYYEQYF
>-|TRBJ2-1|TRBD2|TRBV19
TGTGCCAGTAGTATAGACTTCAGGACTAGCGGAAGCTCCTACAATGAGCAGTTCTTC
CASSIDFRTSGSSYNEQFF
>-|TRBJ1-2|-|TRBV3-1/TRBV3-2
TGTGCCAGCAGTTTGAGGGGGGCGTCCCGGGACAACTATGGCTACACCTTC
CASSLRGASRDNYGYTF
>-|TRBJ2-3|-|TRBV10-2
TGCGCCAGCGGATCCGGGACCACGCAGTATTTT
CASGSGTTQYF
>-|TRBJ1-1|-|TRBV7-3
TGTGCCAGCAGCCCTACTGGGGGACTGAACACTGAAGCTTTCTTT
CASSPTGGLNTEAFF
>few|TRBJ1-2|TRBD1|TRBV7-2
TGTGCCAGCACCCGACCAGTCGGGACAGGGGATGGCTACACCTTC
CASTRPVGTGDGYTF
>-|TRBJ2-7|TRBD1|TRBV10-1
TGCGCCAGCAGTGAGTCCAGGGGGCTAGAGCAGTACTTC
CASSESRGLEQYF
>-|TRBJ1-4|TRBD1|TRBV5-6
TGTGCCAGCAGCTTCCGGACAGGGTCGACTAATGAAAAACTGTTTTTT
CASSFRTGSTNEKLFF
>-|TRBJ1-1|-|TRBV16
TGTGCCAGCAGCCACTTTACTTGGGAGGTGGCGGCGAACACTGAAGCTTTCTTT
CASSHFTWEVAANTEAFF
>once|TRBJ2-7|-|TRBV18
TGTGCCAGCTCACCACCGGCACAACTTTACGAGCAGTACTTC
CASSPPAQLYEQYF